This passage covers 9 T cell receptor beta chains from one sample sequenced in a study of OX40 agonist ivuxolimab in advanced cancers. The data were produced by immunoSEQ multiplex PCR, yet TCRdb's version contains in-frame clones alone and is incomplete. This table holds about 58,000 clones, about 85% found once. The source material was CD4+ or CD8+ T cells sorted from blood, sampled in a trial of the OX40 agonist ivuxolimab. The receptors were gathered from an adult with an advanced solid tumor such as melanoma, head and neck, liver or kidney cancer.

V usage is TRBV11-3 and J usage is TRBJ2-7; 10 bases agree with TRBD2. CDR3 length: 14 residues. Germline V gene lookup returns CDR1 SGHNT and CDR2 YENEEA. The V segment lost 4 bases and the J segment 2 bases; nucleotides outside the gene matches: 2. CDR3 protein: CASSSGLAAYEQYF. The DNA for the CDR3 is TGTGCCAGCAGCTCCGGACTAGCGGCCTACGAGCAGTACTTC.

The J gene is TRBJ1-1, the V gene TRBV27, with D possibly TRBD1 on 5 matching bases. Germline V CDR1 and CDR2: MNHEY, SMNVEV (reference sequence). This CDR3 has 13 amino acids. Trimming left V 3 bases short and J 4 bases short, with 9 bases between. This chain's CDR3 is CASSFIGGTEAFF. In nucleotides, the CDR3 is TGTGCCAGCAGTTTCATCGGGGGCACTGAAGCTTTCTTT.

DNA of the CDR3: TGTGCCAGCAGCTTGGATCCCGCCAACACAGATACGCAGTATTTT. Encoded protein: CASSLDPANTDTQYF. The J gene is TRBJ2-3, the V gene TRBV5-6; D call uncertain. Trimming left V 0 bases short and J 2 bases short, with 10 bases between. This CDR3 has 15 amino acids. Germline V CDR1 and CDR2: SGHDT, YYEEEE. The full variable domain, completed using reference TRBV5-6 and TRBJ2-3, is DAGVTQSPTHLIKTRGQQVTLRCSPKSGHDTVSWYQQALGQGPQFIFQYYEEEERQRGNFPDRFSGHQFPNYSSELNVNALLLGDSALYLCASSLDPANTDTQYFGPGTRLTVL.

The rearrangement links TRBV2 to TRBJ2-5, with D possibly being TRBD1 (5 bases). This CDR3 has 15 amino acids. V lost 4 bases and J 2 bases, leaving 14 bases between the germline ends. Germline V gene data show CDR1 as SNHLY and CDR2 as FYNNEI. The CDR3, as DNA: TGTGCCAGCAGTGGTGTGGGGCCGGCTCAAGAGACCCAGTACTTC. Amino acid sequence: CASSGVGPAQETQYF.

The gene calls are TRBV4-1 and TRBJ2-3; D call uncertain. Deletions cut 0 bases from V and 1 base from J, with 11 bases between. The CDR3 contains 16 residues. Germline V gives CDR1 MGHRA, CDR2 YSYEKL. CDR3 loop: CASSQDQGLGTDTQYF. In nucleotides, the CDR3 is TGCGCCAGCAGCCAAGATCAAGGGTTGGGCACAGATACGCAGTATTTT.

This clone was counted once. J is TRBJ1-3 and V is TRBV18; tentative D call: TRBD1 (5 bases). CDR3 length: 15 residues. V was trimmed by 2 bases and J by 2 bases, leaving 10 bases between them. CDR1 is KGHSH, CDR2 LQKENI, per germline. The chain's CDR3 is CASSPSGGTGNTIYF. The CDR3 region has the DNA TGTGCCAGCTCACCATCGGGGGGGACTGGAAACACCATATATTTT. The full variable domain, its missing parts supplied by reference TRBV18 and TRBJ1-3, is NAGVMQNPRHLVRRRGQEARLRCSPMKGHSHVYWYRQLPEEGLKFMVYLQKENIIDESGMPKERFSAEFPKEGPSILRIQQVVRGDSAAYFCASSPSGGTGNTIYFGEGSWLTVV.

Of note for this clone: The sample holds other DNA sequences that translate to the same CDR3. This rearrangement joins TRBV5-4 to TRBJ2-7; D perhaps matches TRBD1 (5 bases). This CDR3 region has 15 residues. V lost 0 bases and J 4 bases, leaving 14 bases between the germline ends. Germline CDR1 and CDR2: SGHNT and YYREEE (reference sequence). DNA of the CDR3: TGTGCCAGCAGCTTGGGGCAGGGTTCCTCATACGAGCAGTACTTC. This encodes CASSLGQGSSYEQYF.

This chain uses TRBV5-4 with TRBJ2-3; D not resolved. Trimming cost V 0 bases and J 2 bases, with 10 bases left between them. The germline V gene encodes CDR1 SGHNT and CDR2 YYREEE (reference sequence). The CDR3 is 15 amino acids. CDR3 DNA sequence: TGTGCCAGCAGCTTGGGGCAAATCTCCACAGATACGCAGTATTTT. Translating it yields CASSLGQISTDTQYF.

This clone counts as medium-sized. The chain links TRBV2 to TRBJ1-5; 7 bases fit TRBD1. The CDR3 spans 15 residues. Germline CDR1 reads SNHLY; CDR2 reads FYNNEI. The ends lost 3 bases at V and 5 bases at J; junction bases unmatched: 7. The CDR3 DNA follows: TGTGCCAGCAGTGATGAAGGGGGCATCTATCAGCCCCAGCATTTT. Translated, it gives CASSDEGGIYQPQHF.